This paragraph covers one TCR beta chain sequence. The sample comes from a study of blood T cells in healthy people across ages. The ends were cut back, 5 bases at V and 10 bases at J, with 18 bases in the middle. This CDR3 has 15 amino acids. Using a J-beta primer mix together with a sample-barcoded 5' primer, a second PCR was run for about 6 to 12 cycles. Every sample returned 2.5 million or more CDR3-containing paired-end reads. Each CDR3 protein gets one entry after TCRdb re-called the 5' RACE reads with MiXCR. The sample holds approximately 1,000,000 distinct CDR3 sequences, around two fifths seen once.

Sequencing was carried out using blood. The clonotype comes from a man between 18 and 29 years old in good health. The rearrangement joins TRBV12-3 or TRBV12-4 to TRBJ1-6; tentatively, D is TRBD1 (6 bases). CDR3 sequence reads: CASSPTGRDFSPLHF. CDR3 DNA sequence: TGTGCCAGCAGTCCTACAGGGCGGGATTTCTCACCCCTCCACTTT.